Sequencing of this TCR beta chain was carried out in a study of blood T cell repertoires in COVID-19. The wider study: Acute-phase and convalescent COVID-19 samples originated in the United States, Italy and Spain. T cells, B-cell-depleted T cells, or PBMCs provided the cDNA or gDNA that served as material.

Germline lookup yields CDR1 SGHNT and CDR2 YYREEE (reference sequence). The CDR3 covers 12 residues. V was pared by 4 bases and J by 5 bases, with 10 bases between. Per the study methods: Amplification with reference gene primers provided the estimates of nucleated cell counts. Produced via immunoSEQ multiplex PCR; TCRdb's table is partial and in-frame only. The V and J calls and the clone size are those of that table, but D and trimming were determined from the DNA. This table has tens of thousands of clones, around nine tenths appearing once. The rearrangement joins TRBV5-4 to TRBJ2-7; the D gene is possibly TRBD1 (6 bases). This TCR came from a human donor in a cohort sampled during active COVID-19. The material sequenced was peripheral blood. CDR3 coding DNA: TGTGCCAGCAGCGAGGACAGCAACGAGCAGTACTTC. This sequence encodes CASSEDSNEQYF.